This TCR beta chain derives from a study of blood T cell repertoires in COVID-19. Study-wide background: Whether acute or convalescent, the COVID-19 samples came from the United States, Italy and Spain. T cells, B-cell-depleted T cells, or PBMCs provided the cDNA or gDNA that served as material.

Authors' analysis steps: Cell counts per sample came from amplifying reference gene primers. Clones were sequenced by immunoSEQ multiplex PCR, and TCRdb holds only the in-frame ones, with some missing. V and J calls and clone size are those listed in that table; D and trimming were worked out from the DNA. The sample yields approximately 210,000 clones, roughly four fifths seen once. V was clipped by 5 bases and J by 9 bases, with 17 bases between them. Germline loops: CDR1 SGHDN, CDR2 FVKESK. The CDR3 has 15 amino acids. Sequenced sample: peripheral blood. The rearrangement links TRBV14 to TRBJ1-6; perhaps TRBD1 as D (5 bases). This clonotype originated in a woman aged 40 to 50 with acute or convalescent COVID-19. DNA of the CDR3: TGTGCCAGCAGCTTTCTGGGGGGAGGAGGTTCACCCCTCCACTTT. Translating it yields CASSFLGGGGSPLHF.